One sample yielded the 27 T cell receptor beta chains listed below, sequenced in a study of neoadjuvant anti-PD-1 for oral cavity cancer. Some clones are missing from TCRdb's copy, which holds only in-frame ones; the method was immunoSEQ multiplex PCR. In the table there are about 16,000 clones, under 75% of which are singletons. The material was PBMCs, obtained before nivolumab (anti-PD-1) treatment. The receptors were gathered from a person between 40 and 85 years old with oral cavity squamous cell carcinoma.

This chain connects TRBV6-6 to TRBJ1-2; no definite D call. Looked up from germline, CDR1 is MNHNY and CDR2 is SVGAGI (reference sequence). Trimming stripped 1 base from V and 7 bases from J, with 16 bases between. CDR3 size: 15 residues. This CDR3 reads CASSYWAEGAGGYTF. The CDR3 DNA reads TGTGCCAGCAGTTACTGGGCGGAGGGCGCGGGTGGCTACACCTTC.

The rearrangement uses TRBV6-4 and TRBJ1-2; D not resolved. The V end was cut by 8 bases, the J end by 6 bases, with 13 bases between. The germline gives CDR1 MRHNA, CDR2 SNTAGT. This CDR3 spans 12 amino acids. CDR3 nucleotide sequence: TGTGCCAGCTCCCTCCTCGTCCATGGCTACACCTTC. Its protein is CASSLLVHGYTF.

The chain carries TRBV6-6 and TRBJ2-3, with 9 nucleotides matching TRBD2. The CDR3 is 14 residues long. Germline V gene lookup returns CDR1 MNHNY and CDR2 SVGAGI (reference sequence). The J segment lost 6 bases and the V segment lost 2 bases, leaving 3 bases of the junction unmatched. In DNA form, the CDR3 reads TGTGCCAGCAGTTACGACCTAGCGGGGGATACGCAGTATTTT. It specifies CASSYDLAGDTQYF.

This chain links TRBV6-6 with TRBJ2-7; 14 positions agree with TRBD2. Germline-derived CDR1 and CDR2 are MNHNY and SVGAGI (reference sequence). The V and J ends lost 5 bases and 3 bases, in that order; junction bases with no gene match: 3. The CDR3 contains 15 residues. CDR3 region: CASSQGLAGGYEQYF. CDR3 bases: TGTGCCAGCAGTCAAGGACTAGCGGGAGGCTACGAGCAGTACTTC.

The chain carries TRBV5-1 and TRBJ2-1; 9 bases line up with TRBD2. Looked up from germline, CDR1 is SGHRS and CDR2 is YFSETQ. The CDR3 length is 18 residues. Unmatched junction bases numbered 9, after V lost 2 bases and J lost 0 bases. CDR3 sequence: CASSFASGNSRSYNEQFF. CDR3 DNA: TGCGCCAGCAGCTTTGCTAGCGGGAATTCCCGCTCCTACAATGAGCAGTTCTTC.

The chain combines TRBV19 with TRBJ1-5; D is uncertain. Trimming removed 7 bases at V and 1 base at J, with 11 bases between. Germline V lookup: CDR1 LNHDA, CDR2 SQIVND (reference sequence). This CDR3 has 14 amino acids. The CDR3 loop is CASMREGSNQPQHF. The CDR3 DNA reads TGTGCCAGTATGCGAGAGGGCAGCAATCAGCCCCAGCATTTT.

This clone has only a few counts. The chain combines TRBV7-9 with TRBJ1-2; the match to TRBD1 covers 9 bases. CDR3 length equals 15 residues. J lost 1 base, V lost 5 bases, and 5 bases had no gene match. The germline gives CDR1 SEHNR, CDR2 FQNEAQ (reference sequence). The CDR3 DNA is TGTGCCAGCAGCGCGCGGACAGGGGTTAACTATGGCTACACCTTC. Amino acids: CASSARTGVNYGYTF.

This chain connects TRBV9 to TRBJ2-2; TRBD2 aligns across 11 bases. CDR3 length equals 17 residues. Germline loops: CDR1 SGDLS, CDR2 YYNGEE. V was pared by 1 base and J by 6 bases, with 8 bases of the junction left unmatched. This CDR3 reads CASSVSSGRSWAGELFF. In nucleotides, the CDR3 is TGTGCCAGCAGCGTATCTAGCGGGAGGTCGTGGGCCGGGGAGCTGTTTTTT.

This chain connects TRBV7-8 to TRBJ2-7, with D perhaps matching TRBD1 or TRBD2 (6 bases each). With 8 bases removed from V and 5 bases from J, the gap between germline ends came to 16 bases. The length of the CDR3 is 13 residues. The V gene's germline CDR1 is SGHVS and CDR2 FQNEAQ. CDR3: CASRGLGRNEQYF. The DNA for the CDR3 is TGTGCCAGCCGGGGGCTGGGTAGGAACGAGCAGTACTTC.

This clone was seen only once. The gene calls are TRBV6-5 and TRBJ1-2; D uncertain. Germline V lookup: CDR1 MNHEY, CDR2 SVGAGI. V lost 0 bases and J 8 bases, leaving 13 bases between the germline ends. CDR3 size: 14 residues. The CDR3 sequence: CASSYSIVGLGYTF. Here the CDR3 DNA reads TGTGCCAGCAGTTACTCGATAGTTGGGCTAGGCTACACCTTC.

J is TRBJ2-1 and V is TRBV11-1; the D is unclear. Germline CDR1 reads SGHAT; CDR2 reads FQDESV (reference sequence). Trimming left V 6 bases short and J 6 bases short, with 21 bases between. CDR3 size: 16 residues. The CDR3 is CASSPTTPVVFNEQFF. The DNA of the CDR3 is TGTGCCAGCAGTCCGACCACGCCCGTCGTATTCAATGAGCAGTTCTTC.

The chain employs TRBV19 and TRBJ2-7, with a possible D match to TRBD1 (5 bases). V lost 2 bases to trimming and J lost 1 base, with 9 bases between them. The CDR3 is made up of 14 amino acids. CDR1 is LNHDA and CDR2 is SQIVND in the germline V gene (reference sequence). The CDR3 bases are TGTGCCAGTAGTATACAGGGCTTATCCTACGAGCAGTACTTC. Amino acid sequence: CASSIQGLSYEQYF.

CDR3 bases: TGTGCCAGCAGCTTCGTGAGCACAGTACTCGAAGAGACCCAGTACTTC. Translation: CASSFVSTVLEETQYF. This sequence joins TRBV5-4 and TRBJ2-5, with D hard to call. Trimming stripped 2 bases from V and 3 bases from J, with 17 bases between. CDR1 SGHNT and CDR2 YYREEE come from the germline V gene (reference sequence). The CDR3 has 16 amino acids.

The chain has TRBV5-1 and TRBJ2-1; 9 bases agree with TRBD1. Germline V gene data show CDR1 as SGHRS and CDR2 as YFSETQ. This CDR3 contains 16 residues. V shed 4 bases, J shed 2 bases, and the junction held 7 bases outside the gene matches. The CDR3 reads CASSVQGATTYNEQFF. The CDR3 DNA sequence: TGCGCCAGCAGCGTACAGGGGGCCACTACCTACAATGAGCAGTTCTTC.

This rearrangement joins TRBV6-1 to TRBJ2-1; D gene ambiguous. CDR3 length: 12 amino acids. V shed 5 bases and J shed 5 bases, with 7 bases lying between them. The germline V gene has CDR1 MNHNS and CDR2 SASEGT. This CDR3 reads CASSPRNNEQFF. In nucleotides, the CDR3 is TGTGCCAGCAGTCCCCGCAACAATGAGCAGTTCTTC.

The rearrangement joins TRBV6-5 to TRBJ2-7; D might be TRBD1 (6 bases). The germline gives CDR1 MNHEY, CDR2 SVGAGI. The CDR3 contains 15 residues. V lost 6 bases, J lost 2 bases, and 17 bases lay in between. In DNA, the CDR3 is TGTGCCAGCAGGCAACCGGAACAGGGTACCTACGAGCAGTACTTC. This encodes CASRQPEQGTYEQYF.

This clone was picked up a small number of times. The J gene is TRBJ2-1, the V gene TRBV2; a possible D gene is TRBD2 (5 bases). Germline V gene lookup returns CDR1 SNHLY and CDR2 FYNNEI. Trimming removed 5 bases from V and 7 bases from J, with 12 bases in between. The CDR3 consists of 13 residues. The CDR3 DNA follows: TGTGCCAGCAGTCGGGCTGGCGGGAATGAGCAGTTCTTC. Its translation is CASSRAGGNEQFF.

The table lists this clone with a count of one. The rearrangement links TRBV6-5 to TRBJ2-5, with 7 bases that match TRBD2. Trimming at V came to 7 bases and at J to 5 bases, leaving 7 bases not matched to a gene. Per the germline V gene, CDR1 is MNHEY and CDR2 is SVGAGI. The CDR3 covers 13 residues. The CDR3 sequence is CASTPVGRETQYF. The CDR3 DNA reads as TGTGCCAGCACCCCCGTCGGGAGGGAGACCCAGTACTTC.

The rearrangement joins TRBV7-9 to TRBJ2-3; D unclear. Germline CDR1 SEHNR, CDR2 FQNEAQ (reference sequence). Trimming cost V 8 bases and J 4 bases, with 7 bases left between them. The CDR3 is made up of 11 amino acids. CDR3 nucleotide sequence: TGTGCCAGCGCCCCTTCAGATACGCAGTATTTT. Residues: CASAPSDTQYF.

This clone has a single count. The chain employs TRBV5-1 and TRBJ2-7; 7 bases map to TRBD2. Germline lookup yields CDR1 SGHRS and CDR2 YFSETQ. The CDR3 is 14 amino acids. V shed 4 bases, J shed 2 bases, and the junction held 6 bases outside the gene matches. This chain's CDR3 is CASSQAGMAYEQYF. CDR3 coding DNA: TGCGCCAGCAGCCAAGCGGGAATGGCCTACGAGCAGTACTTC.

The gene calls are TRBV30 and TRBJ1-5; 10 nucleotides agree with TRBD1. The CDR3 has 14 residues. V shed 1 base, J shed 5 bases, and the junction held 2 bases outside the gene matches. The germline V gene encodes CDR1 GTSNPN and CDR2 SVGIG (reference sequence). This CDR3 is CAWSAGQGDQPQHF. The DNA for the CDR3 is TGTGCCTGGAGTGCCGGACAGGGGGATCAGCCCCAGCATTTT. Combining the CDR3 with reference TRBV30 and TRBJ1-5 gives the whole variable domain SQTIHQWPATLVQPVGSPLSLECTVEGTSNPNLYWYRQAAGRGLQLLFYSVGIGQISSEVPQNLSASRPQDRQFILSSKKLLLSDSGFYLCAWSAGQGDQPQHFGDGTRLSIL.

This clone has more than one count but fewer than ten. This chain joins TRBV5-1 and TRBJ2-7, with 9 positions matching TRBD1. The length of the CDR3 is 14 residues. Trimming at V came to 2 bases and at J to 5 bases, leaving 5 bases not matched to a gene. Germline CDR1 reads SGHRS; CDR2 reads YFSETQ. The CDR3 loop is CASSFTGGADEQYF. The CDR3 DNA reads TGCGCCAGCAGCTTTACAGGGGGCGCGGACGAGCAGTACTTC.

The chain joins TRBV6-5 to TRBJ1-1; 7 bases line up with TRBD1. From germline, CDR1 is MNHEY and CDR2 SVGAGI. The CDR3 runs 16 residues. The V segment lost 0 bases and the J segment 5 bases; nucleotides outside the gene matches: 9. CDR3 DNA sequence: TGTGCCAGCAGTTACTCGGCAGGGGGTGAGGGGACTGAAGCTTTCTTT. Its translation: CASSYSAGGEGTEAFF.

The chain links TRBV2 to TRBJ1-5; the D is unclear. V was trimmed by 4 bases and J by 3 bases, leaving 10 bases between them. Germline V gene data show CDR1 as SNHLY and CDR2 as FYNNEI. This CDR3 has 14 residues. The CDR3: CASSAIELNQPQHF. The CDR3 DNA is TGTGCCAGCAGTGCAATTGAGCTCAATCAGCCCCAGCATTTT.

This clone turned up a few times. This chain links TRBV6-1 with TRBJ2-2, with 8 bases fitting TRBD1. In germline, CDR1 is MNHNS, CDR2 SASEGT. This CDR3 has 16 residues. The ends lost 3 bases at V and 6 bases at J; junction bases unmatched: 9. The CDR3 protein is CASSDFLGQGPGELFF. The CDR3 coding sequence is TGTGCCAGCAGTGACTTTCTCGGACAGGGTCCCGGGGAGCTGTTTTTT.

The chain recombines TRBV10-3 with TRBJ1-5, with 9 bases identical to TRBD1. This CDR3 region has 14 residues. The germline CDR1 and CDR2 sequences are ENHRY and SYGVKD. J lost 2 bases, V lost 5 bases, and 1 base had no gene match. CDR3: CAISRTGGNQPQHF. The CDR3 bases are TGTGCCATCAGTCGGACAGGGGGCAATCAGCCCCAGCATTTT.

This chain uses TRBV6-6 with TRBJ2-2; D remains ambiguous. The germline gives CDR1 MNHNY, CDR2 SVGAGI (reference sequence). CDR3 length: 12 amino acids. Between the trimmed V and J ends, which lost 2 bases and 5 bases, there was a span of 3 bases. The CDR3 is CASSYLTGELFF. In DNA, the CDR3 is TGTGCCAGCAGTTACCTGACCGGGGAGCTGTTTTTT.